This T cell receptor beta chain was sequenced during a study of PD-1 blockade in classical Hodgkin lymphoma. Study conclusions and caveats: Compared with healthy donors, newly diagnosed patients reportedly showed lower baseline TCR diversity.

The sample's time point: newly diagnosed, previously untreated cHL patient sample. It was PBMCs in newly diagnosed, untreated classical Hodgkin lymphoma that served as comparison. Repertoires were generated with immunoSEQ multiplex PCR, while TCRdb's copy carries only in-frame clones and drops some. The repertoire includes approximately 31,000 clones, around 94% of them detected once, and 2.3% sits in the top ten. Germline V lookup: CDR1 GTSNPN, CDR2 SVGIG (reference sequence). This CDR3 region has 15 residues. The trim removed 2 bases at V and 6 bases at J, leaving 8 bases unmatched. A word on this clone: The antigen is unknown.

The sample comprised peripheral blood mononuclear cells (PBMCs). The sequence was collected from a human donor with classical Hodgkin lymphoma. V usage is TRBV30 and J usage is TRBJ2-3, with TRBD2 identical over 10 bases. The CDR3 sequence is CAWSPPSGGADTQYF. The CDR3 DNA reads TGTGCCTGGAGTCCCCCGAGCGGGGGGGCTGATACGCAGTATTTT.